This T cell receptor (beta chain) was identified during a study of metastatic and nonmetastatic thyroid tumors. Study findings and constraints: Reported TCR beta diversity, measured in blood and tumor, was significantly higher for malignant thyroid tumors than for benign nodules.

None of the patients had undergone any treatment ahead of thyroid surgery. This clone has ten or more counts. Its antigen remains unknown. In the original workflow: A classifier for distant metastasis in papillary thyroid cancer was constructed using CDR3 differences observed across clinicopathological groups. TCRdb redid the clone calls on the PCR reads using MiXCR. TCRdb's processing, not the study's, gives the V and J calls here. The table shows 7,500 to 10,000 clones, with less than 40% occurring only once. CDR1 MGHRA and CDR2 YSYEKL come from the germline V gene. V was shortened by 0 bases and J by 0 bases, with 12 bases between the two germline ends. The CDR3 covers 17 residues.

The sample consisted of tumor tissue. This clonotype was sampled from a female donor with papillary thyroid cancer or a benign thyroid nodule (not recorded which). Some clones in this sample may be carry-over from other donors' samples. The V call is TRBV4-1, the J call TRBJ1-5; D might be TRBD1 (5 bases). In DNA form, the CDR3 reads TGCGCCAGCAGCCAAGAAGAGGGGAGGAATAGCAATCAGCCCCAGCATTTT. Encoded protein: CASSQEEGRNSNQPQHF.